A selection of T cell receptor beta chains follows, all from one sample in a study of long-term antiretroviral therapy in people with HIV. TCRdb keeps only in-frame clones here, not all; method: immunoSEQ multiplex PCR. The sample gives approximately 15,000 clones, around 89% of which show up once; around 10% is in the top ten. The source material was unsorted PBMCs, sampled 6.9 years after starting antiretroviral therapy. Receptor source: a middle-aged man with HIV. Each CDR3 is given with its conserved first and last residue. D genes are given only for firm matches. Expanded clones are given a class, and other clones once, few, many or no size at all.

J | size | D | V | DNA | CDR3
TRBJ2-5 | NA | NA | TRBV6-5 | TGTGCCAGCAGTCCCGAGGCGGCCCTAGAAGAGACCCAGTACTTC | CASSPEAALEETQYF
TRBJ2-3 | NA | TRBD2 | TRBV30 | TGTGCCTGGAGCGGGACTAGCGGGAGGGCTGATACGCAGTATTTT | CAWSGTSGRADTQYF
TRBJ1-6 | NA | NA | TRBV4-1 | TGCGCCAGCAGCCAAGATCGGGGGGGCGCCGAAGGAACCTATAATTCACCCCTCCACTTT | CASSQDRGGAEGTYNSPLHF
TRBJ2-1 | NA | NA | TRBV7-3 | TGTGCCAGCAGCTCCGTGACAGGTCCGAGCTCCTACAATGAGCAGTTCTTC | CASSSVTGPSSYNEQFF
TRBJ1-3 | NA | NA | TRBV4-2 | TGTGCCAGCAGCCAGGTTAACAGAGCCTTCTCTGGAAACACCATATATTTT | CASSQVNRAFSGNTIYF
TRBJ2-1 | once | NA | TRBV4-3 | TGCGCCAGCAGCCAAGATTTAGGCCTCCTCGGAGGGAATGAGCAGTTCTTC | CASSQDLGLLGGNEQFF
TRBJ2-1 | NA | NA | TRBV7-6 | TGTGCCAGCAGCTTAGCGGGCCAAGAACCCTACAATGAGCAGTTCTTC | CASSLAGQEPYNEQFF
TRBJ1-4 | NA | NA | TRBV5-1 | TGCGCCAGCAGCTTGGGGGCAGGGTCTAATGAAAAACTGTTTTTT | CASSLGAGSNEKLFF
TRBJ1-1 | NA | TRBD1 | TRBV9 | TGTGCCAGCAGCTGGGACAGTAACACTGAAGCTTTCTTT | CASSWDSNTEAFF
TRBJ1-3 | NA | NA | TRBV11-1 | TGTGCCAGCAGCTTTCCTGGAAACACCATATATTTT | CASSFPGNTIYF
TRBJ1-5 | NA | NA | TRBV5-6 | TGTGCCAGCAGCTTGACGGGTAGCAATCAGCCCCAGCATTTT | CASSLTGSNQPQHF
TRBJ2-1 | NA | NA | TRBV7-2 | TGTGCCAGCAGCTTATTCGCCGGAAGCTCCTACAATGAGCAGTTCTTC | CASSLFAGSSYNEQFF
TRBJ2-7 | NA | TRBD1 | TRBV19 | TGTGCCAGTAGTATGGGACAGCCCGAGAAGCAGTACTTC | CASSMGQPEKQYF
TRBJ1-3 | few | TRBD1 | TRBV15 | TGTGCCACCAGCAGAGGGACGGGACAGGGAAACACCATATATTTT | CATSRGTGQGNTIYF
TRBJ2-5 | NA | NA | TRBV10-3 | TGTGCCATCAGTGAGGATGGGGAGACCCAGTACTTC | CAISEDGETQYF
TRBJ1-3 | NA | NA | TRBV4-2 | TGTGCCAGCAGCCAAGACAGATTCTCTGGAAACACCATATATTTT | CASSQDRFSGNTIYF
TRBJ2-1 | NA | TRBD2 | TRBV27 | TGTGCCAGCAGTTTCCCGGGACTAGCGCCCTACAATGAGCAGTTCTTC | CASSFPGLAPYNEQFF
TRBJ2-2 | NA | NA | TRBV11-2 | TGTGCCAGCAGCTTAGGGGCACAGGGAATCGGGGAGCTGTTTTTT | CASSLGAQGIGELFF
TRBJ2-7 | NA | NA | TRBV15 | TGTGCCACCAGCAGAGGTGTAGGCGAGCAGTACTTC | CATSRGVGEQYF
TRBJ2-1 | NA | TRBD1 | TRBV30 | TGTGCCTGGCGCCGGGACAGGGTAGGGGAGCAGTTCTTC | CAWRRDRVGEQFF
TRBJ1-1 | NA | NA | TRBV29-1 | TGCAGCGTTGAAGTTACGAGCACTGAAGCTTTCTTT | CSVEVTSTEAFF
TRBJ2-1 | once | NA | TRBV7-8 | TGTGCCAGCAGCCTCAACACGGGCGGGGACTACAATGAGCAGTTCTTC | CASSLNTGGDYNEQFF
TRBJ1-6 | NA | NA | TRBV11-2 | TGTGCCAGCAGCTGGAGACGGGATTCACCCCTCCACTTT | CASSWRRDSPLHF
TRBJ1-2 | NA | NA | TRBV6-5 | TGTGCCAGCAGTTACGGGCATAACTATGGCTACACCTTC | CASSYGHNYGYTF
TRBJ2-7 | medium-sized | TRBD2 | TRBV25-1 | TGTGCCAGCAGTGATCGTCCGGGACTAGCTTTTGACGAGCAGTACTTC | CASSDRPGLAFDEQYF
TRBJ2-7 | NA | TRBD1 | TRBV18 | TGTGCCAGCTCACCACAGGGACAGGGCCCCTACGAGCAGTACTTC | CASSPQGQGPYEQYF
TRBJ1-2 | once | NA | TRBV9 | TGTGCCAGCAGCGTAGGTGGAACCTATGGCTACACCTTC | CASSVGGTYGYTF
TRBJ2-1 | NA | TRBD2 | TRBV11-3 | TGTGCCAGCAGCTTAGAGCGGGGGACCTACAATGAGCAGTTCTTC | CASSLERGTYNEQFF
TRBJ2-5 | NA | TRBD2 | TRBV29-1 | TGCAGCGTAATAGCGGGACGAGAGACCCAGTACTTC | CSVIAGRETQYF
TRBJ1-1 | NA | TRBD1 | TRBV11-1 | TGTGCCAGCAGCTTAGGGGACAGGGACCCTGCAAGCGCTTTCTTT | CASSLGDRDPASAFF
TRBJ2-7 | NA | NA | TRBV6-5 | TGTGCCAGCAGTACCAGGGCTTACGGTTCCTACGAGCAGTACTTC | CASSTRAYGSYEQYF
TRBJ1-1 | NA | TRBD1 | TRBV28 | TGTGCCAGCAGTTTCTCATACAGGGGGACAAACACTGAAGCTTTCTTT | CASSFSYRGTNTEAFF
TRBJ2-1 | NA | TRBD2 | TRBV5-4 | TGTGCCAGCAGCGATCCGGGACTAGGATACGCTGAGCAGTTCTTC | CASSDPGLGYAEQFF
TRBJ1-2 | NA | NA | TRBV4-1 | TGCGCCAGCAGCCAAGATCGCACCGTCCAGGGTCTAGTTCGCTACACCTTC | CASSQDRTVQGLVRYTF
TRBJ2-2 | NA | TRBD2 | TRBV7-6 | TGTGCCAGCAGCTTAAGGAGCGGGAGGGCCAACACCGGGGAGCTGTTTTTT | CASSLRSGRANTGELFF
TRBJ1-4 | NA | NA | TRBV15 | TGTGCCACCAGCACCTTGGGGGGATCCAACGAAAAACTGTTTTTT | CATSTLGGSNEKLFF